This T cell receptor (beta chain) was sequenced during a study of beta chain features in type 1 diabetes. Study-level results: When Type 1 diabetes patients were examined, their TCRB CDR3s proved moderately but significantly shorter in all four CD4+ subsets.

As regards this clone: Its antigen remains unknown.

The sequenced template was cDNA made from the entire isolated RNA. Some clones are missing from TCRdb's copy, which holds only in-frame ones; the method was immunoSEQ multiplex PCR. Of around 160,000 clones in the sample, 6.5% to 8.5% were seen once. This receptor was obtained from a woman aged 18-35 years with type 1 diabetes. Sequences were obtained from central memory CD4+ T cells from blood.

The CDR3, as DNA: TGTGCCAGCAGCGCAGCGGGGGAAATAGATACGCAGTATTTT. Its protein is CASSAAGEIDTQYF. The rearrangement links TRBV11-2 to TRBJ2-3, with TRBD2 matching 8 bases. Germline V CDR1 and CDR2: SGHAT, FQNNGV. Trimming removed 5 bases from V and 5 bases from J; junction bases left unmatched: 6. The CDR3 contains 14 residues.